This T cell receptor (beta chain) was found in a study of OX40 agonist ivuxolimab in advanced cancers. Study overall: The patients got ivuxolimab, which is an agonistic anti-OX40 (CD134) antibody.

TCRdb's table, derived via immunoSEQ multiplex PCR, lists solely in-frame clones and lacks some. The table lists tens of thousands of clones, just under 85% of them singletons. V was clipped by 2 bases and J by 6 bases, with 14 bases between them. Germline V gene sequence: CDR1 SGHDT, CDR2 YYEEEE. CDR3 length: 15 amino acids. The receptor was isolated from an adult with an advanced solid tumor such as melanoma, head and neck, liver or kidney cancer. The V gene is TRBV5-6, the J gene TRBJ2-2, with a possible D match to TRBD2 (7 bases). Sample: CD4+ or CD8+ T cells sorted from blood, taken in a trial of the OX40 agonist ivuxolimab. The CDR3 DNA follows: TGTGCCAGCAGCTTCCCAGGGGAGGGACCCGGGGAGCTGTTTTTT. Amino acids: CASSFPGEGPGELFF.